This TCR beta chain was profiled in a study of T cells in tumors after PD-1 blockade. Study-wide background: A subset received ongoing vismodegib 150 mg daily alongside anti-PD-1 therapy.

The CDR3 spans 15 residues. J gave up 3 bases and V 4 bases, and 2 bases lay outside the gene matches. Germline V gene sequence: CDR1 MNHEY, CDR2 SVGEGT. Sequencing used immunoSEQ multiplex PCR; TCRdb keeps in-frame clones, though not all of them. The sample comprises tens of thousands of clones, more than 70% of which are singletons, and approximately 25% rests with the top ten. This clone was observed a few times. Source: PBMCs, taken before anti-PD-1 treatment. This TCR was sampled from a human donor with basal cell carcinoma. The chain has TRBV6-2 or TRBV6-3 and TRBJ2-2, with 10 bases fitting TRBD1. CDR3 region: CASSSGQGDTGELFF. CDR3 DNA: TGTGCCAGCAGTTCAGGACAGGGGGACACCGGGGAGCTGTTTTTT.